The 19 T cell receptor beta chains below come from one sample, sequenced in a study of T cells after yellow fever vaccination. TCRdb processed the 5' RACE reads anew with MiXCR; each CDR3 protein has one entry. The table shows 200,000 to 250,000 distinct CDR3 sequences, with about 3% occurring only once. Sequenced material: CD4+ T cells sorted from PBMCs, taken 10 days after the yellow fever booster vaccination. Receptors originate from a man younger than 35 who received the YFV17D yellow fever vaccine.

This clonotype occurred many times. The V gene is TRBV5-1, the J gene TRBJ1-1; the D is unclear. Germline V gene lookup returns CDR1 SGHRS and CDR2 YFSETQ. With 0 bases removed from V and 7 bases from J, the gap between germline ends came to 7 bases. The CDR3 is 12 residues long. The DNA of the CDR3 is TGCGCCAGCAGCTTGGGGGAGAGTGAAGCTTTCTTT. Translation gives CASSLGESEAFF.

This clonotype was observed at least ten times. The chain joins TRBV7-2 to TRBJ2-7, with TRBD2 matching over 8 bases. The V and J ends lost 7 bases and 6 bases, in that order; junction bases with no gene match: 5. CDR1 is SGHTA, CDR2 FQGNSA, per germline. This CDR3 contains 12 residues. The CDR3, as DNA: TGTGCCAGCACCGTCGCGGGGGGCGAGCAGTACTTC. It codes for CASTVAGGEQYF.

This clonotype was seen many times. The CDR3 nucleotides read TGCAGTGCTATTTTTGAGACCCAGTACTTC. This encodes CSAIFETQYF. The chain employs TRBV20-1 and TRBJ2-5; D is undetermined. V lost 4 bases, J lost 5 bases, and 5 bases lay in between. Germline CDR1 reads DFQATT; CDR2 reads SNEGSKA (reference sequence). This CDR3 comprises 10 residues.

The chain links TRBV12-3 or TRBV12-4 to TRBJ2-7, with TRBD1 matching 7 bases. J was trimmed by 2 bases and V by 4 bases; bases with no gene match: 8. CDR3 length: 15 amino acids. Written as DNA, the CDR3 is TGTGCCAGCAGTTCCGAGCCGGGACAGACCTACGAGCAGTACTTC. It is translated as CASSSEPGQTYEQYF.

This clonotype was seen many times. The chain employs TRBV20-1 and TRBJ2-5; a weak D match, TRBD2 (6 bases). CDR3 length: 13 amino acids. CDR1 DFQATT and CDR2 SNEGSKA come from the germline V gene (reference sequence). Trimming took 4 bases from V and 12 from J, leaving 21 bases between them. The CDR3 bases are TGCAGTGCTACCGGGACTTCCGCCGTTGTCAAGTACTTC. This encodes CSATGTSAVVKYF.

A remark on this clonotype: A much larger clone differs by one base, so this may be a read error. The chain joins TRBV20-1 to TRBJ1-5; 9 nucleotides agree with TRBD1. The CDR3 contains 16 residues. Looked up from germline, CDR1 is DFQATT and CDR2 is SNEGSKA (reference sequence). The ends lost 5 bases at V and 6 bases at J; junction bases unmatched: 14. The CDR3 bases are TGCAGTGCTCGGGTCCCGGGACAGGGCTGGGGTCAGCCCCAGCATTTT. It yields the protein CSARVPGQGWGQPQHF.

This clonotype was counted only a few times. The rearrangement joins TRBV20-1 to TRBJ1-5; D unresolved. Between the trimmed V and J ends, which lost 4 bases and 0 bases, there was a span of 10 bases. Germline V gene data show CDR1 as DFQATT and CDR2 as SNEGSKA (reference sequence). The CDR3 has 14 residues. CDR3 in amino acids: CSANRQNSNQPQHF. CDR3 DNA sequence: TGCAGTGCTAACCGTCAAAATAGCAATCAGCCCCAGCATTTT.

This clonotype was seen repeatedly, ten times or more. CDR3 amino acids: CASSFDTFNGYTF. CDR3 DNA sequence: TGTGCCAGCAGCTTCGACACCTTTAATGGCTACACCTTC. This chain links TRBV5-5 with TRBJ1-2; no clear D. The CDR3 is 13 residues long. Per germline, CDR1 SGHKS and CDR2 YYEKEE (reference sequence). Trimming removed 2 bases from V and 6 bases from J, with 11 bases in between.

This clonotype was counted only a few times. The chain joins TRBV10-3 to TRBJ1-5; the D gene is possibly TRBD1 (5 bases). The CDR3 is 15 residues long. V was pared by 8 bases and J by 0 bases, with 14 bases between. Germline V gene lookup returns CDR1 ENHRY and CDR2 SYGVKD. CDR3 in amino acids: CAIGTGTDSNQPQHF. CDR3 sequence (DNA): TGTGCCATCGGTACCGGGACGGATAGCAATCAGCCCCAGCATTTT.

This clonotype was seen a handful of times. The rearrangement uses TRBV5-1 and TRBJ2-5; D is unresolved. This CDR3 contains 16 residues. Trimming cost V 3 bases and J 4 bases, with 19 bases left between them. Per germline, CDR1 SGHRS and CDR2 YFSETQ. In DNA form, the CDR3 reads TGCGCCAGCAGCTCCTGGACCGGCCCCAACCCAGAGACCCAGTACTTC. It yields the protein CASSSWTGPNPETQYF.

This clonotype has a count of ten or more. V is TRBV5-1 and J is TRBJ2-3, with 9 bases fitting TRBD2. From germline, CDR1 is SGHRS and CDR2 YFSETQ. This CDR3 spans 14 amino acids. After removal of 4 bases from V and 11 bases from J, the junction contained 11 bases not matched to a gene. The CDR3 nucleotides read TGCGCCAGCAGCGATGACGCGGGAGGGACAGTGCAGTATTTT. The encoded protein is CASSDDAGGTVQYF.

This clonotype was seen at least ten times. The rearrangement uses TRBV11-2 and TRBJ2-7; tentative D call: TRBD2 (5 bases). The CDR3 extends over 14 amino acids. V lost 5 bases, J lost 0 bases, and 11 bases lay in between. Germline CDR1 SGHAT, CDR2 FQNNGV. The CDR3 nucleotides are TGTGCCAGCAGCCCGGGGTTCTCCTCCTACGAGCAGTACTTC. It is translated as CASSPGFSSYEQYF.

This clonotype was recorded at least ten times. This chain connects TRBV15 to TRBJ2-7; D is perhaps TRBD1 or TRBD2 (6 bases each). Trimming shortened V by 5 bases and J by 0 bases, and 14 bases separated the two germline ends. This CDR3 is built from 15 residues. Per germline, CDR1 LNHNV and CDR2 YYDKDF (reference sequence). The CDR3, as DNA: TGTGCCACCAGCGAGGGGGGCGGAAGCTCCTACGAGCAGTACTTC. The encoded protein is CATSEGGGSSYEQYF.

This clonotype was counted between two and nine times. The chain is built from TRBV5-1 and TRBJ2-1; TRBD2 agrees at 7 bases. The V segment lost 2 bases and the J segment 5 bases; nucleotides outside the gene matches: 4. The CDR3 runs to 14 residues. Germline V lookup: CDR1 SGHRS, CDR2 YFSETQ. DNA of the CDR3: TGCGCCAGCAGCTTATGGGGGACTAACAATGAGCAGTTCTTC. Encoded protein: CASSLWGTNNEQFF.

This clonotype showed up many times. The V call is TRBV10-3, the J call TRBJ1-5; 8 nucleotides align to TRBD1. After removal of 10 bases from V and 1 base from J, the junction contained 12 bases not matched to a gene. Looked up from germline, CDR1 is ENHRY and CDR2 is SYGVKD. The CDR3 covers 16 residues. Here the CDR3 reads CARGGTGKRSNQPQHF. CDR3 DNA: TGTGCCAGGGGCGGGACAGGCAAGAGGAGCAATCAGCCCCAGCATTTT.

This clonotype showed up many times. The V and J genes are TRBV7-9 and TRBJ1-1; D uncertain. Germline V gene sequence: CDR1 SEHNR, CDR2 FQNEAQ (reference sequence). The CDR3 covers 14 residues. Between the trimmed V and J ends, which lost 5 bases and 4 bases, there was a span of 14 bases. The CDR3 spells CASSPRAGGTEAFF. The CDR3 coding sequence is TGTGCCAGCAGCCCTCGCGCGGGTGGCACTGAAGCTTTCTTT.

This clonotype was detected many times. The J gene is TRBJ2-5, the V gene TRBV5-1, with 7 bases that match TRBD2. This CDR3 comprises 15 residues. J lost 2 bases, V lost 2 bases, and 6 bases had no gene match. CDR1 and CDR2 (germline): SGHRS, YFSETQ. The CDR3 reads CASSFSGGAQETQYF. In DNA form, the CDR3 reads TGCGCCAGCAGCTTCTCGGGGGGAGCACAAGAGACCCAGTACTTC.

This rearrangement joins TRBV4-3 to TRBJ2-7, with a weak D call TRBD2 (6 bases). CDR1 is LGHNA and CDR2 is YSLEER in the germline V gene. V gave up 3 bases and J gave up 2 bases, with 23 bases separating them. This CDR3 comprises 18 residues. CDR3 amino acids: CASSHSAAGGAYTYEQYF. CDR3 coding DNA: TGCGCCAGCAGCCACTCGGCGGCCGGAGGGGCCTATACCTACGAGCAGTACTTC.

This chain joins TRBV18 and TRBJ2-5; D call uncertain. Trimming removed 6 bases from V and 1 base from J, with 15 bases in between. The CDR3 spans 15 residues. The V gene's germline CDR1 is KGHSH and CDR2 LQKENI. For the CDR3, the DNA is TGTGCCAGCTCGCCCCTTTATCCAGCCCAAGAGACCCAGTACTTC. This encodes CASSPLYPAQETQYF.